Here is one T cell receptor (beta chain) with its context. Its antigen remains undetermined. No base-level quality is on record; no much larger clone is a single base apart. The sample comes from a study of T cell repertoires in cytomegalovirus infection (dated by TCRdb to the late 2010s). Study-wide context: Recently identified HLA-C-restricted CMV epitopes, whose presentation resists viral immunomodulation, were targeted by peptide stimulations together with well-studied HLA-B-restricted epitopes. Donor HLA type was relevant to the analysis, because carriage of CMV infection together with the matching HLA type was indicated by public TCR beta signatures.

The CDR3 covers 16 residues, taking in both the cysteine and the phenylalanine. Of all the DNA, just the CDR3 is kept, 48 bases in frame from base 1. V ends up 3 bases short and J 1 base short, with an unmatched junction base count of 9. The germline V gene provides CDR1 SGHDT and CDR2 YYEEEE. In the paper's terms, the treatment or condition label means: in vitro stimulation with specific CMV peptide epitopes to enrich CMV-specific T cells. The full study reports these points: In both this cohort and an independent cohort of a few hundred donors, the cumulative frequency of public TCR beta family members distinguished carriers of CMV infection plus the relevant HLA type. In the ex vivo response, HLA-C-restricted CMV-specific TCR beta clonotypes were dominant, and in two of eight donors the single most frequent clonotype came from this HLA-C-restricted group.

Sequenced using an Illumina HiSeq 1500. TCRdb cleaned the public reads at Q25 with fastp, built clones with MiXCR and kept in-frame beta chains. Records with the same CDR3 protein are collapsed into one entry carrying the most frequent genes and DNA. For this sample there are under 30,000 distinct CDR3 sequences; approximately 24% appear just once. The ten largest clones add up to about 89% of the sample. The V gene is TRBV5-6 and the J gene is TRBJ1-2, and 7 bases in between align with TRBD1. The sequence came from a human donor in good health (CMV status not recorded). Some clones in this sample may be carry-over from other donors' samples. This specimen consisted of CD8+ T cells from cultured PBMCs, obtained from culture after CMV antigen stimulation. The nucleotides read TGTGCCAGCAGCTGGGGTGGACAGGAGGTTAACTATGGCTACACCTTC. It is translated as CASSWGGQEVNYGYTF.